Listed here is a single T cell receptor beta chain. As yet, its antigen is unknown. The data are from a study of response to subunit inactivated influenza vaccine. Study-wide findings and caveats: After each seasonal influenza vaccination, few new T cells are recruited, the authors suggested.

One entry per CDR3 protein results from TCRdb running MiXCR on the RT-PCR reads. The sample yields about 700,000 distinct CDR3 sequences, approximately 14% seen once. The sequences come from PBMCs from blood, collected 14 to 15 days before vaccination. The TCR was taken from a man aged 50-60 years who received an inactivated influenza vaccine.

The CDR3, as DNA: TGTGCCAGCAGTGAGAGAGGCGGGACCATTAGAGAGCAGTACTTC. Its protein is CASSERGGTIREQYF. This chain connects TRBV28 to TRBJ2-7; possibly TRBD2 for D (6 bases). V lost 5 bases, J lost 7 bases, and 21 bases lay in between. The germline V gene encodes CDR1 MDHEN and CDR2 SYDVKM. The length of the CDR3 is 15 residues. Complete variable domain (other parts from reference TRBV28 and TRBJ2-7): DVKVTQSSRYLVKRTGEKVFLECVQDMDHENMFWYRQDPGLGLRLIYFSYDVKMKEKGDIPEGYSVSREKKERFSLILESASTNQTSMYLCASSERGGTIREQYFGPGTRLTVT.